A single sample gave rise to the 31 T cell receptor beta chains below, sequenced in a study of control samples from healthy donors and cancer patients (dated by TCRdb to 2020 to 2021). Libraries came from the immunoSEQ multiplex PCR assay. As stored in TCRdb, this immuneACCESS dataset retains in-frame rearrangements with V and J assigned. A fraction of the clones does not appear; measured against another copy, unresolved V genes explain less than half of the discrepancy, and the remainder lacks a known reason. Counted in this sample were roughly 200,000 clones; about 95% of them appeared once. Together, the top ten hold approximately 1.4% of the sample. The specimen was blood. Source of these receptors: a man aged 50 to 60 in good health.

The chain recombines TRBV6-5 with TRBJ2-7; unclear D gene. V was trimmed by 8 bases and J by 0 bases, leaving 11 bases between them. The CDR3 runs to 13 residues. Per germline, CDR1 MNHEY and CDR2 SVGAGI. Written as DNA, the CDR3 is TGTGCCAGCGCTTCGGGTAGCTCCTACGAGCAGTACTTC. Protein sequence: CASASGSSYEQYF.

The chain carries TRBV28 and TRBJ1-2, with D unresolved. Trimming removed 6 bases from V and 7 bases from J, with 18 bases in between. Germline V gene lookup returns CDR1 MDHEN and CDR2 SYDVKM. This CDR3 is built from 14 residues. The CDR3 reads CASRSGLAVVGYTF. The CDR3 DNA sequence: TGTGCCAGCAGATCCGGGTTGGCCGTGGTTGGCTACACCTTC.

CDR3 amino acids: CASSSGGLSYGYTF. The CDR3 nucleotides read TGCGCCAGCAGCTCAGGGGGACTGAGCTATGGCTACACCTTC. This chain connects TRBV5-1 to TRBJ1-2; 7 bases are a match to TRBD1. The CDR3 runs to 14 residues. Trimming took 3 bases from V and 4 from J; bases not matched to a gene: 6. Looked up from germline, CDR1 is SGHRS and CDR2 is YFSETQ. Full variable domain (rest looked up from reference TRBV5-1 and TRBJ1-2): KAGVTQTPRYLIKTRGQQVTLSCSPISGHRSVSWYQQTPGQGLQFLFEYFSETQRNKGNFPGRFSGRQFSNSRSEMNVSTLELGDSALYLCASSSGGLSYGYTFGSGTRLTVV.

The genes are TRBV7-2 and TRBJ2-5, with TRBD2 as a possible D gene (5 bases). The CDR3 is 13 amino acids. Germline V gene sequence: CDR1 SGHTA, CDR2 FQGNSA. The V end lost 5 bases, the J end lost 2 bases, and 9 bases lay between the germline ends. This CDR3 reads CASSRGPQETQYF. The CDR3 bases are TGTGCCAGCAGCCGGGGTCCACAAGAGACCCAGTACTTC.

CDR3 DNA: TGTGCCAGCAGCTTGGTTGGGGCGGGGACGGCCAAAAACATTCAGTACTTC. It yields the protein CASSLVGAGTAKNIQYF. V is TRBV5-5 and J is TRBJ2-4; D may be TRBD2 (6 bases). From germline, CDR1 is SGHKS and CDR2 YYEKEE (reference sequence). Trimming pared 0 bases from V and 1 base from J, leaving 14 bases between. The CDR3 is made up of 17 amino acids.

V and J are TRBV5-1 and TRBJ2-3; 8 nucleotides match TRBD1. V lost 0 bases and J lost 5; bases outside the gene matches: 5. Germline V gives CDR1 SGHRS, CDR2 YFSETQ. This CDR3 region has 15 residues. The CDR3 DNA follows: TGCGCCAGCAGCTTGGCGTCAGGGGGCGGAGATACGCAGTATTTT. Protein: CASSLASGGGDTQYF.

The J gene is TRBJ2-5, the V gene TRBV5-4; D possibly corresponds to TRBD2 (5 bases). Germline V gene data show CDR1 as SGHNT and CDR2 as YYREEE (reference sequence). V gave up 0 bases and J gave up 4 bases, with 16 bases separating them. The CDR3 is 16 amino acids. The CDR3 DNA sequence: TGTGCCAGCAGCTTGGCCTCGGTTCAACGGGGAGAGACCCAGTACTTC. Protein sequence: CASSLASVQRGETQYF.

V usage is TRBV11-2 and J usage is TRBJ2-7, with a weak D call TRBD1 (5 bases). Germline CDR1 and CDR2: SGHAT and FQNNGV. The CDR3 runs 14 residues. The ends were cut back, 1 base at V and 10 bases at J, with 17 bases in the middle. CDR3 amino acids: CASSLVYPQDRQYF. In nucleotides, the CDR3 is TGTGCCAGCAGCTTAGTTTATCCACAGGATCGTCAGTACTTC.

The rearrangement joins TRBV18 to TRBJ2-7; no clear D. The CDR3 totals 12 residues. V lost 3 bases to trimming and J lost 0 bases, with 3 bases between them. Germline assignment: CDR1 KGHSH and CDR2 LQKENI. The CDR3 coding sequence is TGTGCCAGCTCACCTCTCTCCTACGAGCAGTACTTC. This gives the protein CASSPLSYEQYF.

The chain links TRBV14 to TRBJ2-1; TRBD2 matches at 8 bases. This CDR3 spans 16 amino acids. The V segment lost 4 bases and the J segment 8 bases; nucleotides outside the gene matches: 13. Germline assignment: CDR1 SGHDN and CDR2 FVKESK. The CDR3 region has the DNA TGTGCCAGCAGCCTACCCGGACTAGCTTCCAATCATGAGCAGTTCTTC. This gives the protein CASSLPGLASNHEQFF.

A note on this clone: The same CDR3 also results from other DNA sequences found in this sample. The chain couples TRBV5-1 to TRBJ2-5, with D perhaps matching TRBD1 or TRBD2 (5 bases each). In germline, CDR1 is SGHRS, CDR2 YFSETQ. The CDR3 spans 13 residues. The germline V and J ends were trimmed by 4 bases and 2 bases, with 9 bases remaining between them. The CDR3 DNA sequence: TGCGCCAGCAGCCTTGAGGGGCAAGAGACCCAGTACTTC. Its translation is CASSLEGQETQYF. The full variable domain, rest sourced from reference TRBV5-1 and TRBJ2-5, is KAGVTQTPRYLIKTRGQQVTLSCSPISGHRSVSWYQQTPGQGLQFLFEYFSETQRNKGNFPGRFSGRQFSNSRSEMNVSTLELGDSALYLCASSLEGQETQYFGPGTRLLVL.

The chain carries TRBV7-2 and TRBJ2-3; weak D call: TRBD2 (5 bases). From germline, CDR1 is SGHTA and CDR2 FQGNSA. Trimming stripped 5 bases from V and 1 base from J, with 13 bases between. This CDR3 has 15 amino acids. CDR3 residues: CASSPRLPRTDTQYF. The CDR3 DNA sequence: TGTGCCAGCAGCCCACGACTACCCCGCACAGATACGCAGTATTTT.

The CDR3 loop reads CASSPRRGNYEQYV. CDR3 coding DNA: TGTGCCAGCAGTCCCAGGCGAGGGAACTACGAGCAGTACGTC. V usage is TRBV6-2 or TRBV6-3 and J usage is TRBJ2-7, with a tentative D call TRBD2 (5 bases). Per the germline V gene, CDR1 is MNHEY and CDR2 is SVGEGT. The CDR3 is 14 residues long. Deletions cut 5 bases from V and 3 bases from J, with 14 bases between.

This clone came up once. The chain uses TRBV7-9 and TRBJ1-3, with D maybe TRBD1 (5 bases). The germline CDR1 and CDR2 sequences are SEHNR and FQNEAQ (reference sequence). Trimming pared 8 bases from V and 4 bases from J, leaving 15 bases between. The CDR3 covers 14 residues. This chain's CDR3 is CASQNTGGGNTIYF. As DNA, the CDR3 is TGTGCCAGCCAGAATACAGGAGGAGGAAACACCATATATTTT.

This chain connects TRBV5-1 to TRBJ2-1; D is ambiguous. This CDR3 spans 16 amino acids. The germline V gene encodes CDR1 SGHRS and CDR2 YFSETQ. V was shortened by 2 bases and J by 0 bases, with 12 bases between the two germline ends. In DNA, the CDR3 is TGCGCCAGCAGCTTAATGGCGAGAAGCTCCTACAATGAGCAGTTCTTC. Amino acid sequence: CASSLMARSSYNEQFF.

The chain combines TRBV3-1 (or the pseudogene TRBV3-2) with TRBJ2-2; TRBD2 agrees at 8 bases. The CDR3 totals 16 residues. Germline V lookup: CDR1 LGHDT, CDR2 YNNKEL (reference sequence). Germline trimming cut 4 bases from V and 0 bases from J; bases unmatched to any gene: 4. CDR3 DNA: TGTGCCAGCAGCCGGGTGACTAGCGCGAACACCGGGGAGCTGTTTTTT. It codes for CASSRVTSANTGELFF.

The chain couples TRBV5-1 to TRBJ2-6, with D unresolved. V was trimmed by 0 bases and J by 0 bases, leaving 7 bases between them. The germline V gene encodes CDR1 SGHRS and CDR2 YFSETQ. The CDR3 covers 16 residues. CDR3 region: CASSLALTSGANVLTF. The DNA of the CDR3 is TGCGCCAGCAGCTTGGCCTTGACCTCTGGGGCCAACGTCCTGACTTTC. Based on the CDR3 plus reference TRBV5-1 and TRBJ2-6, the full variable domain is KAGVTQTPRYLIKTRGQQVTLSCSPISGHRSVSWYQQTPGQGLQFLFEYFSETQRNKGNFPGRFSGRQFSNSRSEMNVSTLELGDSALYLCASSLALTSGANVLTFGAGSRLTVL.

The chain employs TRBV24-1 and TRBJ2-3; 10 bases are a match to TRBD2. This CDR3 contains 14 residues. The trim removed 10 bases at V and 6 bases at J, leaving 9 bases unmatched. The germline gives CDR1 KGHDR, CDR2 SFDVKD. The CDR3 loop reads CATESSGGIDTQYF. The CDR3 coding sequence is TGTGCCACAGAATCTAGCGGGGGAATCGATACGCAGTATTTT.

This sequence joins TRBV5-5 and TRBJ2-1, with 8 bases aligning to TRBD2. The V gene end was trimmed by 4 bases and the J gene end by 3 bases; junction bases not matched to a gene: 9. This CDR3 is 16 amino acids long. CDR1 SGHKS and CDR2 YYEKEE come from the germline V gene (reference sequence). The CDR3 loop reads CASSLRAGGDYNEQFF. CDR3 coding DNA: TGTGCCAGCAGCCTTCGCGCGGGGGGCGACTACAATGAGCAGTTCTTC. Combining the CDR3 with reference TRBV5-5 and TRBJ2-1 gives the whole variable domain DAGVTQSPTHLIKTRGQQVTLRCSPISGHKSVSWYQQVLGQGPQFIFQYYEKEERGRGNFPDRFSARQFPNYSSELNVNALLLGDSALYLCASSLRAGGDYNEQFFGPGTRLTVL.

The rearrangement joins TRBV24-1 to TRBJ2-4; possibly TRBD1 for D (6 bases). Germline loops: CDR1 KGHDR, CDR2 SFDVKD. Between the trimmed V and J ends, which lost 4 bases and 11 bases, there was a span of 8 bases. The length of the CDR3 is 11 residues. CDR3 sequence (DNA): TGTGCCACCAGTGACAGGGGCGTTCAGTACTTC. Translated: CATSDRGVQYF.

The chain uses TRBV18 and TRBJ2-7; D might be TRBD2 (6 bases). The germline V and J ends were trimmed by 5 bases and 1 base, with 9 bases remaining between them. CDR3 length equals 13 residues. The germline V gene encodes CDR1 KGHSH and CDR2 LQKENI. CDR3 DNA: TGTGCCAGCTCATTGGGAGGATCCTACGAGCAGTACTTC. Translated: CASSLGGSYEQYF.

This clone has only one observation. The chain uses TRBV27 and TRBJ1-2; D gene unclear. V dropped 6 bases and J dropped 1 base, with 12 bases sitting between them. Germline values: CDR1 MNHEY, CDR2 SMNVEV (reference sequence). CDR3 length equals 14 residues. The CDR3 sequence is CASSPTPGNYGYTF. The CDR3 DNA is TGTGCCAGCAGCCCTACCCCGGGTAACTATGGCTACACCTTC.

The CDR3 coding sequence is TGCAGCGTTGAAGATGGCAGGGGGCGCGGGACAGATACGCAGTATTTT. Its translation: CSVEDGRGRGTDTQYF. The gene calls are TRBV29-1 and TRBJ2-3, with 8 bases identical to TRBD1. The CDR3 loop spans 16 amino acids. Germline assignment: CDR1 SQVTM and CDR2 ANQGSEA. Germline trimming cut 0 bases from V and 3 bases from J; bases unmatched to any gene: 8.

The J gene is TRBJ1-2, the V gene TRBV6-5, with a possible D match to TRBD1 (6 bases). Germline loops: CDR1 MNHEY, CDR2 SVGAGI. V gave up 6 bases and J gave up 6 bases, with 14 bases separating them. The CDR3 loop spans 13 amino acids. The CDR3 region is CASSAGNRDGYTF. DNA of the CDR3: TGTGCCAGCAGCGCAGGGAACAGGGATGGCTACACCTTC.

The CDR3 is CATSGPRLDTQYF. CDR3 in DNA: TGTGCCACCAGTGGCCCTCGTTTAGATACGCAGTATTTT. This chain connects TRBV24-1 to TRBJ2-3, with D unresolved. The CDR3 extends over 13 amino acids. The germline V and J ends were trimmed by 5 bases and 5 bases, with 10 bases remaining between them. CDR1 and CDR2 (germline): KGHDR, SFDVKD.

This clone was seen a handful of times. The J gene is TRBJ1-1, the V gene TRBV3-1 (or the pseudogene TRBV3-2); TRBD1 aligns across 9 bases. V shed 3 bases and J 12 bases; nucleotides not matched to a gene: 8. The CDR3 is made up of 13 amino acids. Germline CDR1 is LGHDT and CDR2 is YNNKEL (reference sequence). In DNA form, the CDR3 reads TGTGCCAGCAGCCAGGGGGACAGGGAGAAACCTTTCTTT. This encodes CASSQGDREKPFF.

The chain couples TRBV5-6 to TRBJ2-7, with D maybe TRBD2 (6 bases). V was shortened by 4 bases and J by 2 bases, with 22 bases between the two germline ends. The CDR3 runs 17 residues. Germline V lookup: CDR1 SGHDT, CDR2 YYEEEE. CDR3 protein: CASSPPGGSNTPYEQYF. The CDR3 DNA is TGTGCCAGCAGCCCGCCAGGAGGGTCTAACACCCCCTACGAGCAGTACTTC.

This rearrangement joins TRBV7-2 to TRBJ1-6; D is ambiguous. Germline lookup yields CDR1 SGHTA and CDR2 FQGNSA. Deletions cut 5 bases from V and 0 bases from J, with 14 bases between. This CDR3 is 17 amino acids long. The CDR3: CASSELSRSSYNSPLHF. CDR3 in DNA: TGTGCCAGCAGCGAGCTTTCTCGGAGCTCCTATAATTCACCCCTCCACTTT.

This chain joins TRBV30 and TRBJ2-3; D call uncertain. CDR1 GTSNPN and CDR2 SVGIG come from the germline V gene (reference sequence). There are 12 residues in the CDR3. Trimming removed 0 bases at V and 8 bases at J, with 9 bases between. Here the CDR3 reads CAWSVQAVTQYF. The CDR3 DNA reads as TGTGCCTGGAGTGTACAAGCAGTTACGCAGTATTTT.

V is TRBV5-1 and J is TRBJ2-3, with no clear D. This CDR3 is built from 15 residues. Trimming cost V 0 bases and J 4 bases, with 12 bases left between them. Germline assignment: CDR1 SGHRS and CDR2 YFSETQ. The CDR3: CASSLGLSHPDTQYF. In DNA, the CDR3 is TGCGCCAGCAGCTTGGGGCTCTCCCACCCAGATACGCAGTATTTT.

The chain carries TRBV24-1 and TRBJ1-1; D is perhaps TRBD1 (6 bases). The V end lost 2 bases, the J end lost 6 bases, and 18 bases lay between the germline ends. CDR1 and CDR2 (germline): KGHDR, SFDVKD. The CDR3 is made up of 16 amino acids. CDR3: CATSDSSLRGEAEAFF. For the CDR3, the DNA is TGTGCCACCAGTGATTCCTCACTGAGGGGGGAAGCTGAAGCTTTCTTT.